Reported below is one T cell receptor beta chain. Its target is unknown. This sample is part of a study of Ad26.COV2.S vaccination and SARS-CoV-2 variants. Whole-study findings and limits: Researchers reported similar non-spike TCR breadth in vaccine and placebo recipients. TCR breadth and depth estimates may have understated total T cell responses.

The CDR3 has 16 residues. CDR1 is SGHTA, CDR2 FQGNSA, per germline. V dropped 5 bases and J dropped 5; count of bases not matched to a gene: 8. The table came from immunoSEQ multiplex PCR; TCRdb's copy has only in-frame clones and leaves some out. Counted here are a few hundred thousand clones, 80% to 95% occurring once; the ten biggest clones make up under 2%. This sample's treatment: around 19 received Ad26.COV2.S at low or high dose, single or two shots; 5 received placebo; per-sample allocation not given. Following the first vaccine or placebo injection, samples were taken on day 63. The sample consisted of peripheral blood, taken in a trial of Ad26.COV2.S vaccine versus placebo. The clonotype originates from a person between 18 and 65 years old who received the Ad26.COV2.S COVID-19 vaccine or a placebo. This chain connects TRBV7-2 to TRBJ2-5; 13 nucleotides agree with TRBD2. CDR3 bases: TGTGCCAGCAGCATAACTAGCGGGGGGGCCTGGGAGACCCAGTACTTC. Translated: CASSITSGGAWETQYF.